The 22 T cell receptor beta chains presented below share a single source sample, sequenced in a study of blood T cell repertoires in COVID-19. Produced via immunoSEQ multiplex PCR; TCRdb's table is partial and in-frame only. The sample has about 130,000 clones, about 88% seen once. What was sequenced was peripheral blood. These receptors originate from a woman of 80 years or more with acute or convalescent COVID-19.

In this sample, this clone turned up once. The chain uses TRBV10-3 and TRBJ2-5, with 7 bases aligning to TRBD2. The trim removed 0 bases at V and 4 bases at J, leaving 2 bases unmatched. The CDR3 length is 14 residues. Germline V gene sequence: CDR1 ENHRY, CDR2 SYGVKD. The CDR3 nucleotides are TGTGCCATCAGTGAGTCGACTAGCAGAGAGACCCAGTACTTC. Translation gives CAISESTSRETQYF.

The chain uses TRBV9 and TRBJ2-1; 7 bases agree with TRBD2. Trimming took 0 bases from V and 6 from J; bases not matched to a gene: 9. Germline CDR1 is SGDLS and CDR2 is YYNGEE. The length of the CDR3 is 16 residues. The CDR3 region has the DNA TGTGCCAGCAGCGTAGCTGTGGCGGGAGTGGTCAATGAGCAGTTCTTC. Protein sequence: CASSVAVAGVVNEQFF.

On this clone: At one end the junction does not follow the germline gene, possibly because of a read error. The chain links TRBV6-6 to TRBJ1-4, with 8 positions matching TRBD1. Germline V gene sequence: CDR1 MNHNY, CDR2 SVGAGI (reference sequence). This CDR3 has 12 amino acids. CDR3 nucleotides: TGTGCCAGCAGTTACAATCGGCAGGGGGCGATTTTT. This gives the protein CASSYNRQGAIF.

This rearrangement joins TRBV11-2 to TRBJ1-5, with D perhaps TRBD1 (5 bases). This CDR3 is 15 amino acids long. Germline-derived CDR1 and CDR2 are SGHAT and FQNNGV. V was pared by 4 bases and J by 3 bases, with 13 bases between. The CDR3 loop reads CASSWVGGTNQPQHF. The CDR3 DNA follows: TGTGCCAGCAGCTGGGTGGGGGGGACCAATCAGCCCCAGCATTTT.

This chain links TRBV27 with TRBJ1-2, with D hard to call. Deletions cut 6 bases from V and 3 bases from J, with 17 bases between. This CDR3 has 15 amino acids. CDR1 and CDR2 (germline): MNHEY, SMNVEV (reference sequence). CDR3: CASRSMGGYDYGYTF. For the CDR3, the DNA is TGTGCCAGCAGATCAATGGGCGGGTACGACTATGGCTACACCTTC.

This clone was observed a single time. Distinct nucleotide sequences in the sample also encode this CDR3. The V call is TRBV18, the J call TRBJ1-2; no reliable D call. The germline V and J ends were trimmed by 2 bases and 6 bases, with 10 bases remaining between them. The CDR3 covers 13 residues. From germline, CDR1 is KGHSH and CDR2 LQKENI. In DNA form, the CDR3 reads TGTGCCAGCTCACCAGGGCAGAGGGATGGCTACACCTTC. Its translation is CASSPGQRDGYTF.

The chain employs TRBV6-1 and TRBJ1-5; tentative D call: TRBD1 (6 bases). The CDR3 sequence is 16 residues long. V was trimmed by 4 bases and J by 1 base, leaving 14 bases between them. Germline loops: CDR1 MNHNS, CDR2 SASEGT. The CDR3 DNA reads TGTGCCAGCAGTGTGCTCAGGGGAAGAAGCAATCAGCCCCAGCATTTT. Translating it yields CASSVLRGRSNQPQHF.

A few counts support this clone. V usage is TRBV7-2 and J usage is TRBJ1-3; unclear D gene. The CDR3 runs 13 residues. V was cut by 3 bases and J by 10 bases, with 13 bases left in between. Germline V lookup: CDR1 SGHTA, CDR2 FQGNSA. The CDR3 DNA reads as TGTGCCAGCAGCTTGGGGAGGCGTAGGACCATATATTTT. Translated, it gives CASSLGRRRTIYF.

This chain's CDR3 is CASYRGFAWETQYF. CDR3 bases: TGTGCCAGCTACAGGGGGTTCGCTTGGGAGACCCAGTACTTC. V gene TRBV28 combines with J gene TRBJ2-5; 8 bases are a match to TRBD1. Germline CDR1 and CDR2: MDHEN and SYDVKM. The CDR3 extends over 14 amino acids. V lost 8 bases, J lost 5 bases, and 10 bases stayed unmatched.

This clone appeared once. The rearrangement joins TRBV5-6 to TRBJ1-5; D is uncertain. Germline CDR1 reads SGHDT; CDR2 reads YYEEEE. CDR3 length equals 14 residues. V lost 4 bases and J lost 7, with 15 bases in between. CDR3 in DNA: TGTGCCAGCAGCCCGAGGTTGAGCGGCCAGCCCCAGCATTTT. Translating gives CASSPRLSGQPQHF.

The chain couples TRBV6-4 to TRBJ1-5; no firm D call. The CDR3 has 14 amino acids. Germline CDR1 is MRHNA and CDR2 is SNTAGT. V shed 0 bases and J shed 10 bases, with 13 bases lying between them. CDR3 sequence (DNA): TGTGCCAGCAGTGACTCCCCCTCAGGTCTTCCCCAGCATTTT. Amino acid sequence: CASSDSPSGLPQHF.

CDR3: CASSPRTGGGNEQYF. The CDR3 DNA sequence: TGTGCCAGCTCACCGCGGACAGGGGGCGGGAACGAGCAGTACTTC. This sequence joins TRBV18 and TRBJ2-7; 11 bases are shared with TRBD1. CDR3 length equals 15 residues. Trimming at V came to 3 bases and at J to 5 bases, leaving 6 bases not matched to a gene. Germline V gene lookup returns CDR1 KGHSH and CDR2 LQKENI. The complete variable domain, with remaining parts taken from reference TRBV18 and TRBJ2-7, reads NAGVMQNPRHLVRRRGQEARLRCSPMKGHSHVYWYRQLPEEGLKFMVYLQKENIIDESGMPKERFSAEFPKEGPSILRIQQVVRGDSAAYFCASSPRTGGGNEQYFGPGTRLTVT.

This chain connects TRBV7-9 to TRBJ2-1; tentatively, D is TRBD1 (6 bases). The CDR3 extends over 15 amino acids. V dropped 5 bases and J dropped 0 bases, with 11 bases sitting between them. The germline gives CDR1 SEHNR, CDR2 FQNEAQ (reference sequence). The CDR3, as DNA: TGTGCCAGCAGCGTGACAGGAAGCTCCTACAATGAGCAGTTCTTC. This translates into CASSVTGSSYNEQFF.

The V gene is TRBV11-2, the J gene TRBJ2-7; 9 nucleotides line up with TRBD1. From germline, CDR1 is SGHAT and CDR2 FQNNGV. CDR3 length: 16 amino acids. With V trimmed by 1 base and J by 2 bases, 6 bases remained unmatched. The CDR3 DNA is TGTGCCAGCAGCTTAGCTGTTCGACAGGGGGCCTACGAGCAGTACTTC. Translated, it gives CASSLAVRQGAYEQYF. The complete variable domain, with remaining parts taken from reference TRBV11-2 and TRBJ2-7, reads EAGVAQSPRYKIIEKRQSVAFWCNPISGHATLYWYQQILGQGPKLLIQFQNNGVVDDSQLPKDRFSAERLKGVDSTLKIQPAKLEDSAVYLCASSLAVRQGAYEQYFGPGTRLTVT.

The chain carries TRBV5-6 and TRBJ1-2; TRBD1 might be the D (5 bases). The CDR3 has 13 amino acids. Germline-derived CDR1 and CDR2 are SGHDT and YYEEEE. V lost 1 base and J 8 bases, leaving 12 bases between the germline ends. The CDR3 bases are TGTGCCAGCAGCTTGTGGCAGGGTGGAGGCTACACCTTC. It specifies CASSLWQGGGYTF.

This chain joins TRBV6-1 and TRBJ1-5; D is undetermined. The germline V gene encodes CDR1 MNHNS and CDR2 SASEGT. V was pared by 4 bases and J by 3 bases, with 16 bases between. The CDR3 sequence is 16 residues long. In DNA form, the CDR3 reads TGTGCCAGCAGTGCCCAGTTCGGGGTGGCCAATCAGCCCCAGCATTTT. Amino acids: CASSAQFGVANQPQHF.

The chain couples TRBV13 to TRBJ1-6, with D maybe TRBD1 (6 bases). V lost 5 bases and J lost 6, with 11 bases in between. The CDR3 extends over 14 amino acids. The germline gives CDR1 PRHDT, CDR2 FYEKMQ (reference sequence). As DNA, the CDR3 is TGTGCCAGCAGCCACGGCAGGGGTAATTCACCCCTCCACTTT. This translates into CASSHGRGNSPLHF.

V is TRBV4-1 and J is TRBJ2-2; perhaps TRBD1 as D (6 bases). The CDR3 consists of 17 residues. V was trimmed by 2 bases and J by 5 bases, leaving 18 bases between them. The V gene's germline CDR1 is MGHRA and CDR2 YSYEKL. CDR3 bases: TGCGCCAGCAGCCAAAACAGGGTTGGGGGTGGAACCGGGGAGCTGTTTTTT. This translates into CASSQNRVGGGTGELFF.

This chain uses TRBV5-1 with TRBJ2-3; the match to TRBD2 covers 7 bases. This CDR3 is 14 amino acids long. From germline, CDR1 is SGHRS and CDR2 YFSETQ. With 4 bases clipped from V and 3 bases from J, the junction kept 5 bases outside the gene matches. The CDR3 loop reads CASSSGMVTDTQYF. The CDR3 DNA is TGCGCCAGCAGCAGCGGGATGGTTACAGATACGCAGTATTTT.

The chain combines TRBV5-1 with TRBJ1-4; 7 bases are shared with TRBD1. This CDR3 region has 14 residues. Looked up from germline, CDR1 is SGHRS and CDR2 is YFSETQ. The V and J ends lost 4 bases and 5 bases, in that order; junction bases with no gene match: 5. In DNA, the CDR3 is TGCGCCAGCAGCCCACTACAGGGGAATGAAAAACTGTTTTTT. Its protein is CASSPLQGNEKLFF.

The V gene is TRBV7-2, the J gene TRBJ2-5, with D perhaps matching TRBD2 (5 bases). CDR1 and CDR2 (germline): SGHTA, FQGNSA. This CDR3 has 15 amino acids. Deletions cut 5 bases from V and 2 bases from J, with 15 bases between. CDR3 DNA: TGTGCCAGCAGCAGTAGCGCGGTTTGGCAAGAGACCCAGTACTTC. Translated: CASSSSAVWQETQYF.

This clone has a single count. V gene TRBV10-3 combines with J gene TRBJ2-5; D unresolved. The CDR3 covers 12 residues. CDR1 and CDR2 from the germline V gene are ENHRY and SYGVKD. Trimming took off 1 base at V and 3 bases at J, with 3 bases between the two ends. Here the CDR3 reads CAISEYKETQYF. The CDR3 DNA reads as TGTGCCATCAGTGAGTACAAAGAGACCCAGTACTTC.